This T cell receptor beta chain is from a study of cytomegalovirus exposure and HLA in healthy donors. Germline V gene sequence: CDR1 SGHRS, CDR2 YFSETQ. CDR3 size: 14 residues. V was clipped by 5 bases and J by 5 bases; unmatched bases: 6. Both 60 Vbeta primers and 13 Jbeta primers went into the PCR. The table came from immunoSEQ multiplex PCR; TCRdb's copy has only in-frame clones and leaves some out. The sample shows 130,000 to 150,000 clones, 64% of them seen only once. In the case of this clone: Its antigen is currently unknown.

Study-wide results and limits: Associated with cytomegalovirus, according to the listing, were about 160 TCR beta chains.

The sequenced sample consisted of PBMCs. This TCR came from a woman in her twenties or thirties in good health and CMV-seropositive. The V gene is TRBV5-1, the J gene TRBJ2-1; TRBD1 matches at 8 bases. The CDR3 DNA follows: TGCGCCAGCAGGGGGTGGACAGGGAACAATGAGCAGTTCTTC. Its protein product is CASRGWTGNNEQFF.